This T cell receptor beta chain is from a study of T cell changes during pregnancy in multiple sclerosis. This CDR3 spans 16 amino acids. CDR1 is LNHDA, CDR2 SQIVND, per germline (reference sequence). V gave up 8 bases and J gave up 0 bases; unmatched junction bases: 7. Assay used: immunoSEQ multiplex PCR; TCRdb lists only in-frame clones, some missing. The sample includes under 110,000 clones, 75% to 95% seen only once; the top ten take approximately 3.4%. The chain carries TRBV19 and TRBJ2-6; TRBD1 aligns across 7 bases. The sample in question was peripheral blood, obtained in the second trimester of pregnancy. This clonotype was obtained from a female donor with multiple sclerosis, enrolled in a pregnancy study. CDR3 in amino acids: CASRQGLLSGANVLTF. In DNA form, the CDR3 reads TGTGCCAGTCGACAGGGCCTCCTCTCTGGGGCCAACGTCCTGACTTTC. The full variable domain, completed using reference TRBV19 and TRBJ2-6, is DGGITQSPKYLFRKEGQNVTLSCEQNLNHDAMYWYRQDPGQGLRLIYYSQIVNDFQKGDIAEGYSVSREKKESFPLTVTSAQKNPTAFYLCASRQGLLSGANVLTFGAGSRLTVL.